The T cell receptor beta chain described here comes from a study of blood T cell repertoires in COVID-19. Study-level background: The United States, Italy and Spain provided the acute and convalescent COVID-19 samples. PBMCs, B-cell-depleted T cells, or T cells were the source of the cDNA or gDNA that made up the material.

Seattle patients were enrolled during active infection and followed longitudinally. Germline V gene sequence: CDR1 SGHRS, CDR2 YFSETQ. Between the trimmed V and J ends, which lost 5 bases and 2 bases, there was a span of 12 bases. This CDR3 has 14 amino acids. In the original analysis: For nucleated cells, counts were estimated from reference gene primer amplification. TCRdb's copy holds only in-frame clones and misses some; the assay was immunoSEQ multiplex PCR. V, J and clone size are those of that table, while D and trimming were read from the DNA. Among 150,000 to 200,000 clones listed, roughly 76% were seen once.

V is TRBV5-1 and J is TRBJ2-3; D is unclear. This receptor was identified in a woman in her thirties or forties with COVID-19, enrolled during active disease. The material sequenced was peripheral blood. The CDR3 nucleotides are TGCGCCAGCAGTGGCCTCACGTACACAGATACGCAGTATTTT. Protein: CASSGLTYTDTQYF.